This T cell receptor beta chain was documented in a study of CD8+ T cells in alopecia areata. Looking at the study overall: Treated patients were given 5 to 10 mg oral tofacitinib twice daily.

Sample treatment: oral pan-JAK inhibitor, 5-10 mg twice daily. It was from alopecia areata patients that lesional scalp punch biopsies and peripheral blood were collected. Trimming took 2 bases from V and 1 from J; bases not matched to a gene: 4. Looked up from germline, CDR1 is SGHTA and CDR2 is FQGTGA. This CDR3 contains 16 residues. Reverse transcription of extracted RNA yielded cDNA, which provided the sequencing template. Clones were sequenced by immunoSEQ multiplex PCR, and TCRdb holds only the in-frame ones, with some missing. The data contain some 120,000 clones, over 60% of them singletons. This clonotype was sampled from a human donor with alopecia areata. Sequenced here: CD4+ T cells sorted from blood, sampled at week 4, from a patient treated with tofacitinib. The chain couples TRBV7-3 to TRBJ2-2; 7 nucleotides match TRBD2. CDR3 sequence: CASSLFPSGNTGELFF. CDR3 nucleotides: TGTGCCAGCAGCTTATTCCCTAGCGGGAACACCGGGGAGCTGTTTTTT.